One sample yielded the 18 T cell receptor beta chains listed below, sequenced in a study of post-analysis software for immune sequencing data. Study-wide results and limits: Included in a set of about five TRBV segments more frequent in patients than controls were TRBV5-6, TRBV5-1 and TRBV20-1.

For these TCRs, the target antigens are not known. Carried by the TCR beta cDNA libraries were unique molecular identifiers. TCRdb reprocessed the PCR reads via MiXCR and lists one record per CDR3 protein. The table has under 900,000 distinct CDR3 sequences, about 50% seen once; the top ten hold roughly 4.4%. Sequenced input: blood. These receptors came from a girl between 10 and 17 years old with multiple sclerosis.

The V call is TRBV7-9, the J call TRBJ2-1; 8 nucleotides align to TRBD2. With V trimmed by 3 bases and J by 6 bases, 10 bases remained unmatched. Germline V gene data show CDR1 as SEHNR and CDR2 as FQNEAQ (reference sequence). The CDR3 runs 16 residues. In nucleotides, the CDR3 is TGTGCCAGCAGCTTCTCCCGGCGGGGGGCCCCCAATGAGCAGTTCTTC. Protein sequence: CASSFSRRGAPNEQFF. The entire variable domain, with the rest obtained from reference TRBV7-9 and TRBJ2-1, is as follows: DTGVSQNPRHKITKRGQNVTFRCDPISEHNRLYWYRQTLGQGPEFLTYFQNEAQLEKSRLLSDRFSAERPKGSFSTLEIQRTEQGDSAMYLCASSFSRRGAPNEQFFGPGTRLTVL.

The chain has TRBV20-1 and TRBJ2-3; 8 nucleotides agree with TRBD2. V shed 0 bases and J 7 bases; nucleotides not matched to a gene: 9. This CDR3 contains 15 residues. The germline gives CDR1 DFQATT, CDR2 SNEGSKA (reference sequence). The CDR3 loop is CSAREGAGDPNTQYF. CDR3 bases: TGCAGTGCTAGAGAGGGAGCGGGGGATCCGAATACGCAGTATTTT.

The chain couples TRBV7-9 to TRBJ2-4; 9 bases fit TRBD2. The J call may be mistaken, given a closer DNA end match to TRBJ2-7. The CDR3 has 12 residues. Germline-derived CDR1 and CDR2 are SEHNR and FQNEAQ (reference sequence). CDR3 nucleotide sequence: TGTGCCAGCAGTGGGACTAGCTCCGAGCAGTACTTC. Its translation is CASSGTSSEQYF.

DNA of the CDR3: TGCGCCAGCAGCCAGGAGGGGCGGGTAGTGCAGTATTTT. Protein sequence: CASSQEGRVVQYF. V is TRBV4-1 and J is TRBJ2-3; a possible D gene is TRBD2 (6 bases). This CDR3 has 13 amino acids. CDR1 and CDR2 from the germline V gene are MGHRA and YSYEKL. V was trimmed by 3 bases and J by 11 bases, leaving 15 bases between them.

This clonotype was observed a handful of times. The chain recombines TRBV12-3 or TRBV12-4 with TRBJ2-6; D might be TRBD2 (6 bases). The CDR3 length is 18 residues. Trimming pared 7 bases from V and 0 bases from J, leaving 19 bases between. The CDR3 DNA sequence: TGTGCCAGCACCTTCGCCGGGACTGTTACCTCTGGGGCCAACGTCCTGACTTTC. It codes for CASTFAGTVTSGANVLTF.

In its sample, this clonotype was seen a few times. The chain couples TRBV9 to TRBJ1-2; D not resolved. V shed 0 bases and J shed 4 bases, with 16 bases lying between them. Per the germline V gene, CDR1 is SGDLS and CDR2 is YYNGEE. The CDR3 sequence is 16 residues long. For the CDR3, the DNA is TGTGCCAGCAGCGTAGGATGGGCAGATTCTTTCTATGGCTACACCTTC. It codes for CASSVGWADSFYGYTF.

The CDR3 spells CASSYPGQLRKDEQFF. CDR3 coding DNA: TGCGCCAGCAGCTACCCCGGACAGCTACGCAAGGATGAGCAGTTCTTC. The chain couples TRBV5-1 to TRBJ2-1, with D tentatively TRBD1 (6 bases). Germline loops: CDR1 SGHRS, CDR2 YFSETQ. With 3 bases removed from V and 8 bases from J, the gap between germline ends came to 21 bases. The CDR3 loop spans 16 amino acids. Full variable domain (remainder filled in from reference TRBV5-1 and TRBJ2-1): KAGVTQTPRYLIKTRGQQVTLSCSPISGHRSVSWYQQTPGQGLQFLFEYFSETQRNKGNFPGRFSGRQFSNSRSEMNVSTLELGDSALYLCASSYPGQLRKDEQFFGPGTRLTVL.

This clonotype came up once. The chain carries TRBV4-1 and TRBJ1-1; 7 positions match TRBD1. This CDR3 has 14 residues. Trimming removed 2 bases from V and 7 bases from J; junction bases left unmatched: 7. Looked up from germline, CDR1 is MGHRA and CDR2 is YSYEKL. CDR3 DNA: TGCGCCAGCAGCCAAACAGGGGCTGGGGGTGAAGCTTTCTTT. Translating gives CASSQTGAGGEAFF.

This clonotype was found once. V and J are TRBV20-1 and TRBJ1-2; D call uncertain. Trimming stripped 7 bases from V and 6 bases from J, with 9 bases between. Germline CDR1 reads DFQATT; CDR2 reads SNEGSKA (reference sequence). The CDR3 loop spans 10 amino acids. The CDR3 reads CSVGIDGYTF. CDR3 coding DNA: TGCAGTGTGGGGATCGATGGCTACACCTTC.

This clonotype was seen only a few times. This chain joins TRBV29-1 and TRBJ2-7, with TRBD1 matching 9 bases. This CDR3 has 14 residues. Germline CDR1 SQVTM, CDR2 ANQGSEA. The V gene end was trimmed by 7 bases and the J gene end by 3 bases; junction bases not matched to a gene: 10. The CDR3 DNA sequence: TGCAGCGCTGTGGGTGACAGGGGGATCTACGAGCAGTACTTC. Amino acid sequence: CSAVGDRGIYEQYF.

The table lists this clonotype with a few counts. This chain uses TRBV2 with TRBJ1-2; 9 nucleotides agree with TRBD1. The germline V gene has CDR1 SNHLY and CDR2 FYNNEI. The CDR3 contains 15 residues. The V segment lost 6 bases and the J segment 4 bases; nucleotides outside the gene matches: 9. The CDR3 loop is CASRTGGQGPYGYTF. CDR3 in DNA: TGTGCCAGCAGGACCGGGGGACAGGGCCCCTATGGCTACACCTTC.

The chain recombines TRBV5-1 with TRBJ1-2, with D perhaps TRBD1 (5 bases). Germline V gives CDR1 SGHRS, CDR2 YFSETQ. Trimming removed 5 bases at V and 4 bases at J, with 21 bases between. The CDR3 has 16 amino acids. CDR3 nucleotides: TGCGCCAGCAGAAAAAGGGACTCGAGGGCTTTCTATGGCTACACCTTC. Translated, it gives CASRKRDSRAFYGYTF.

This clonotype was seen only once. The junction departs from the called germline gene at one end, perhaps through a read error. The chain recombines TRBV5-1 with TRBJ2-1; 8 bases agree with TRBD1. The CDR3 contains 16 residues. CDR1 SGHRS and CDR2 YFSETQ come from the germline V gene. CDR3 DNA sequence: TGCGCCAGCAGCTCAGGACAGGGAGGCTCCCACAATGAGCAGTTCTTC. This translates into CASSSGQGGSHNEQFF.

The table lists this clonotype with a few counts. V gene TRBV27 combines with J gene TRBJ2-7; D unclear. CDR1 and CDR2 (germline): MNHEY, SMNVEV (reference sequence). The length of the CDR3 is 15 residues. V was pared by 4 bases and J by 6 bases, with 19 bases between. CDR3 nucleotide sequence: TGTGCCAGCAGTTACTCGGTAACACATTCCAGCGAGCAGTACTTC. This sequence encodes CASSYSVTHSSEQYF.

The J gene is TRBJ2-7, the V gene TRBV7-9; D is undetermined. From germline, CDR1 is SEHNR and CDR2 FQNEAQ (reference sequence). V lost 5 bases, J lost 3 bases, and 8 bases lay in between. The CDR3 loop spans 12 amino acids. Here the CDR3 reads CASSTNYYEQYF. CDR3 in DNA: TGTGCCAGCAGCACCAACTACTACGAGCAGTACTTC.

The rearrangement links TRBV20-1 to TRBJ2-3; TRBD2 might be the D (5 bases). This CDR3 comprises 16 residues. Germline CDR1 DFQATT, CDR2 SNEGSKA (reference sequence). V was cut by 2 bases and J by 4 bases, with 19 bases left in between. CDR3 amino acids: CSARPLLAQGPDTQYF. The DNA of the CDR3 is TGCAGTGCTAGACCCCTTCTAGCACAAGGGCCAGATACGCAGTATTTT.

This sequence joins TRBV9 and TRBJ1-1, with unresolved D. The V gene lost 0 bases and the J gene lost 1 base, with 7 bases spanning the gap. The CDR3 totals 14 residues. The germline gives CDR1 SGDLS, CDR2 YYNGEE. CDR3 in amino acids: CASSVGSRNTEAFF. As DNA, the CDR3 is TGTGCCAGCAGCGTAGGCTCCAGGAACACTGAAGCTTTCTTT.

This clonotype was recorded a few times. The genes are TRBV5-8 and TRBJ2-5; a weak D match, TRBD2 (6 bases). Trimming removed 0 bases from V and 1 base from J, with 13 bases in between. The germline V gene encodes CDR1 SGHTS and CDR2 YDEGEE. The CDR3 loop spans 16 amino acids. CDR3 loop: CASSLEGGVAQETQYF. The CDR3 DNA follows: TGTGCCAGCAGCTTGGAAGGCGGGGTAGCCCAAGAGACCCAGTACTTC.